This record looks at one T cell receptor (beta chain) sequence and its context. The data originate from a study of Ad26.COV2.S vaccination and SARS-CoV-2 variants. TCRdb's copy holds only in-frame clones and misses some; the assay was immunoSEQ multiplex PCR. In the table there are some 320,000 clones, 70% to 90% of which are singletons. In germline, CDR1 is SEHNR, CDR2 FQNEAQ (reference sequence). V lost 1 base and J 1 base, leaving 5 bases between the germline ends. CDR3 length equals 14 residues. Treatment given: around 19 received Ad26.COV2.S at low or high dose, single or two shots; about 5 received placebo; per-sample allocation not given. Collection of samples fell on day 63 after the first vaccine or placebo injection.

Sequencing was performed on peripheral blood, taken in a trial of Ad26.COV2.S vaccine versus placebo. The rearrangement joins TRBV7-9 to TRBJ1-5, with D uncertain. The clonotype comes from a person between 18 and 59 years old who received the Ad26.COV2.S COVID-19 vaccine or a placebo. The CDR3 DNA reads TGTGCCAGCAGCTTAGGGGCGAGCAATCAGCCCCAGCATTTT. It translates to CASSLGASNQPQHF.